The 17 T cell receptor beta chains given below trace back to one sample, sequenced in a study of T cells in Graves' hyperthyroidism and ophthalmopathy. The CDR3 regions of TCR beta were amplified from RNA transcripts. The primer set for the first-round RT-PCR of the TCR CDR3 was HTBI. MiXCR was run by TCRdb on the multiplex PCR reads, yielding one entry per CDR3 protein. The data show approximately 600,000 distinct CDR3 sequences, roughly 15% seen once. The specimen sequenced was blood. The origin of the receptors is a middle-aged woman with Graves' ophthalmopathy.

As concerns this clonotype: One end of the junction varies from germline; a read error may be responsible. This sequence joins TRBV7-7 and TRBJ2-7; 9 bases fit TRBD2. The V gene's germline CDR1 is SSHAT and CDR2 FNYEAQ (reference sequence). There are 16 residues in the CDR3. CDR3 protein: CASSLGAGGPIHEQYF. CDR3 nucleotide sequence: TGTGCTAGCAGCTTAGGGGCGGGAGGGCCGATCCACGAGCAGTACTTC.

This clonotype came up many times. The chain couples TRBV6-5 to TRBJ1-5; possible D gene TRBD1, 5 bases. Trimming pared 2 bases from V and 1 base from J, leaving 12 bases between. Germline CDR1 MNHEY, CDR2 SVGAGI. The CDR3 extends over 16 amino acids. The CDR3 region is CASSYGGGASNQPQHF. DNA of the CDR3: TGTGCCAGCAGTTACGGCGGGGGAGCGAGCAATCAGCCCCAGCATTTT.

V gene TRBV4-1 combines with J gene TRBJ2-7; 8 bases fit TRBD2. Trimming at V came to 3 bases and at J to 0 bases, leaving 7 bases not matched to a gene. This CDR3 has 16 amino acids. Germline V lookup: CDR1 MGHRA, CDR2 YSYEKL. The CDR3 nucleotides read TGCGCCAGCAGCCAGGAACTAGCGGTACACTCCTACGAGCAGTACTTC. Translated, it gives CASSQELAVHSYEQYF.

This clonotype showed up just a few times. This chain uses TRBV11-1 with TRBJ2-2; D is ambiguous. The CDR3 length is 12 residues. Germline CDR1 SGHAT, CDR2 FQDESV (reference sequence). Trimming stripped 5 bases from V and 5 bases from J, with 6 bases between. The CDR3 sequence: CASSEFTGELFF. CDR3 DNA: TGTGCCAGCAGCGAATTTACCGGGGAGCTGTTTTTT.

This clonotype has a count of ten or more. The chain's CDR3 is CASSIGTGPSYEQYF. Here the CDR3 DNA reads TGTGCCAGCAGTATAGGGACAGGCCCTTCCTACGAGCAGTACTTC. The rearrangement joins TRBV7-3 to TRBJ2-7, with 8 nucleotides matching TRBD1. V was clipped by 6 bases and J by 1 base; unmatched bases: 8. Germline CDR1 reads SGHTA; CDR2 reads FQGTGA. The CDR3 extends over 15 amino acids.

This clonotype was recorded at least ten times. The V gene is TRBV6-5, the J gene TRBJ1-1; unclear D gene. Germline V gene lookup returns CDR1 MNHEY and CDR2 SVGAGI. The CDR3 sequence is 13 residues long. The V end lost 2 bases, the J end lost 4 bases, and 8 bases lay between the germline ends. The CDR3 bases are TGTGCCAGCAGTTACAGCCGGGCCACTGAAGCTTTCTTT. The encoded protein is CASSYSRATEAFF.

This clonotype was counted between two and nine times. The CDR3 spells CASSLIPGDNIQYF. Written as DNA, the CDR3 is TGTGCCAGCAGCTTAATCCCGGGGGATAACATTCAGTACTTC. The gene calls are TRBV7-9 and TRBJ2-4; TRBD2 might be the D (6 bases). This CDR3 region has 14 residues. The V end lost 2 bases, the J end lost 7 bases, and 12 bases lay between the germline ends. The germline V gene encodes CDR1 SEHNR and CDR2 FQNEAQ (reference sequence).

At least ten counts were recorded for this clonotype. V gene TRBV19 combines with J gene TRBJ1-2, with TRBD1 identical over 7 bases. J gave up 0 bases and V 5 bases, and 6 bases lay outside the gene matches. Germline V gene data show CDR1 as LNHDA and CDR2 as SQIVND (reference sequence). The CDR3 is 15 residues long. CDR3 in amino acids: CASSSRDRPNYGYTF. In DNA, the CDR3 is TGTGCCAGTAGTTCCCGGGACAGACCTAACTATGGCTACACCTTC.

The chain recombines TRBV29-1 with TRBJ1-1; D not resolved. This CDR3 has 12 residues. Trimming left V 7 bases short and J 4 bases short, with 13 bases between. Per the germline V gene, CDR1 is SQVTM and CDR2 is ANQGSEA. The CDR3 here is CSGTRFRTEAFF. The DNA for the CDR3 is TGCAGCGGTACCCGGTTCCGCACTGAAGCTTTCTTT.

The J gene is TRBJ1-1, the V gene TRBV6-5, with a weak D call TRBD1 (6 bases). Germline CDR1 MNHEY, CDR2 SVGAGI. The CDR3 length is 14 residues. V lost 4 bases and J 3 bases, leaving 12 bases between the germline ends. The CDR3 protein is CASSSGVGDTEAFF. CDR3 DNA: TGTGCCAGCAGTTCAGGGGTAGGGGACACTGAAGCTTTCTTT.

This clonotype has a handful of counts. V and J are TRBV7-9 and TRBJ2-7, with D perhaps matching TRBD2 (6 bases). Germline V CDR1 and CDR2: SEHNR, FQNEAQ (reference sequence). The V end was cut by 8 bases, the J end by 1 base, with 18 bases between. This CDR3 spans 15 amino acids. The CDR3 nucleotides read TGTGCCAGCGCGACTCGGAGGGAAGGGTCCTACGAGCAGTACTTC. It is translated as CASATRREGSYEQYF.

This chain uses TRBV29-1 with TRBJ2-5; D is ambiguous. Germline CDR1 reads SQVTM; CDR2 reads ANQGSEA. Trimming removed 2 bases from V and 2 bases from J, with 9 bases in between. The CDR3 covers 13 residues. The CDR3 loop reads CSVELGWQETQYF. CDR3 nucleotide sequence: TGCAGCGTTGAACTTGGATGGCAAGAGACCCAGTACTTC. Filled out from reference TRBV29-1 and TRBJ2-5, the complete variable domain reads SAVISQKPSRDICQRGTSLTIQCQVDSQVTMMFWYRQQPGQSLTLIATANQGSEATYESGFVIDKFPISRPNLTFSTLTVSNMSPEDSSIYLCSVELGWQETQYFGPGTRLLVL.

This clonotype appeared many times. J is TRBJ2-5 and V is TRBV2, with 13 bases matching TRBD2. The V and J ends lost 6 bases and 2 bases, in that order; junction bases with no gene match: 3. The CDR3 has 15 residues. Per germline, CDR1 SNHLY and CDR2 FYNNEI. The CDR3 loop is CASRSTSGRQETQYF. CDR3 nucleotide sequence: TGTGCCAGCAGGTCGACTAGCGGGAGGCAAGAGACCCAGTACTTC.

Many counts were recorded for this clonotype. The chain has TRBV2 and TRBJ2-7, with a possible D match to TRBD2 (6 bases). Between the trimmed V and J ends, which lost 2 bases and 0 bases, there was a span of 17 bases. The germline CDR1 and CDR2 sequences are SNHLY and FYNNEI. CDR3 length: 17 amino acids. This chain's CDR3 is CASSEWRVGPFSYEQYF. CDR3 nucleotide sequence: TGTGCCAGCAGTGAATGGAGGGTAGGACCTTTCTCCTACGAGCAGTACTTC.

This clonotype was recorded a few times. The chain has TRBV4-2 and TRBJ2-5; D is unclear. Per the germline V gene, CDR1 is LGHNA and CDR2 is YNFKEQ. The V end lost 1 base, the J end lost 5 bases, and 8 bases lay between the germline ends. This CDR3 is 13 amino acids long. The chain's CDR3 is CASSQVDGETQYF. DNA of the CDR3: TGTGCCAGCAGCCAAGTAGACGGGGAGACCCAGTACTTC.

This clonotype is a singleton in its sample. The V call is TRBV3-1, the J call TRBJ2-2, with 11 bases aligning to TRBD2. Germline trimming cut 1 base from V and 2 bases from J; bases unmatched to any gene: 3. This CDR3 region has 17 residues. Per the germline V gene, CDR1 is LGHDT and CDR2 is YNNKEL (reference sequence). The chain's CDR3 is CASSQAGTSGNTGELFF. The CDR3 region has the DNA TGTGCCAGCAGCCAAGCAGGGACTAGCGGAAACACCGGGGAGCTGTTTTTT.

This clonotype was observed at least ten times. This chain links TRBV28 with TRBJ1-5; D unclear. CDR1 and CDR2 (germline): MDHEN, SYDVKM. The V end lost 8 bases, the J end lost 8 bases, and 13 bases lay between the germline ends. This CDR3 region has 12 residues. The CDR3 is CASQGPGKPQHF. CDR3 bases: TGTGCCAGCCAAGGACCGGGGAAGCCCCAGCATTTT.